Sequencing of this T cell receptor (beta chain) was carried out in a study of tumor-infiltrating lymphocytes in primary liver carcinoma. Germline V gene sequence: CDR1 MNHNS, CDR2 SASEGT. This CDR3 region has 15 residues. Between about 17 and 34 mg of unsorted bulk tissue served as the source from which RNA and DNA were co-extracted. Each participant had primary liver carcinoma, and surgical resection was the treatment. The proportion of viable tumor cells exceeded 80% in every tumor sample. General study results and limits: Merely about 8-24% of top clones occurred in all five tumor regions.

Concerning this clonotype itself: What it binds is unknown. One junction end disagrees with the germline gene, perhaps due to a read error.

TCR beta cDNA was prepared out of roughly 490 ng total RNA by means of a constant-region primer. Three rounds of nested multiplex PCR with slightly modified ARM-PCR produced TCR beta libraries. For 10 cycles apiece, the opening two PCR rounds ran with TRBV1-TRBV30 forward primers and a C-beta reverse primer. TCRdb re-called the multiplex PCR reads with MiXCR, one entry per CDR3 protein. The sample has some 94,000 distinct CDR3 sequences; about three quarters are singletons. The rearrangement uses TRBV6-1 and TRBJ2-3; 7 bases agree with TRBD2. Specimen: liver tumor tissue from sampling region 5. The sample's subset: tumor region T5, tumor centre. This sequence was found in a woman aged 60-70 years with primary liver carcinoma and hepatitis B virus infection. Here the CDR3 reads CASRGGTNSLRYAVF. The CDR3 DNA follows: TGTGCCAGCAGGGGGGGGACTAACTCACTCAGATACGCAGTATTT.